This T cell receptor (beta chain) was retrieved from a study of T-cell reconstitution after alpha-beta-depleted transplantation in children. Preparation of the TCRbeta library used unique molecular identifiers. TCRdb reprocessed the PCR reads with MiXCR, giving one entry per CDR3 protein. Of roughly 590,000 distinct CDR3 sequences in the sample, around 16% were seen once. This CDR3 is built from 16 residues. The germline CDR1 and CDR2 sequences are SGHTA and FQGNSA. With 7 bases removed from V and 0 bases from J, the gap between germline ends came to 17 bases. This receptor was obtained from a human donor who donated a stem cell graft to a child with acute myeloid leukemia. The rearrangement joins TRBV7-2 to TRBJ2-3, with D perhaps TRBD2 (6 bases). The sample in question was PBMCs from the stem cell graft donor, obtained from the stem cell graft. This chain's CDR3 is CASILNGGPSTDTQYF. The DNA for the CDR3 is TGTGCCAGCATCCTAAACGGGGGTCCTAGCACAGATACGCAGTATTTT.